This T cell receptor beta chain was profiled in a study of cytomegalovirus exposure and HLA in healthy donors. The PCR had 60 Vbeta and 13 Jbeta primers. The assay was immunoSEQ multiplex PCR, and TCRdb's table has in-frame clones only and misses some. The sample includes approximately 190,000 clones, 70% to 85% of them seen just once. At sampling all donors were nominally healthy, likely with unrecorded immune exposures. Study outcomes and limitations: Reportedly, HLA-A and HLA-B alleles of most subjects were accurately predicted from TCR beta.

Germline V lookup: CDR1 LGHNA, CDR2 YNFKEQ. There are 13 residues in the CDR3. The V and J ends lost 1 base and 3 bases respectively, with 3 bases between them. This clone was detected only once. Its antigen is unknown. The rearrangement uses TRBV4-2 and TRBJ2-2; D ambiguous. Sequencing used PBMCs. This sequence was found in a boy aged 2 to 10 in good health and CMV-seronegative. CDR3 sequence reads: CASSQGHTGELFF. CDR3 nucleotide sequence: TGTGCCAGCAGCCAAGGGCACACCGGGGAGCTGTTTTTT.